This TCR beta chain originates from a study of graft-versus-host responses after intestinal transplantation. The overall study: Recipients across the board were started on anti-thymocyte globulin induction, then kept on tacrolimus and steroids for approximately three years.

Produced via immunoSEQ multiplex PCR; TCRdb's table is partial and in-frame only. The table shows some 90,000 clones, with just over 90% occurring only once. J gave up 1 base and V 0 bases, and 6 bases lay outside the gene matches. Looked up from germline, CDR1 is MGHRA and CDR2 is YSYEKL. The CDR3 runs 18 residues. Concerning this clone: Its specificity is unknown.

This receptor was obtained from a human donor who received an intestinal transplant. The rearrangement joins TRBV4-1 to TRBJ2-1; 10 bases agree with TRBD2. The sample was unstimulated CD8+ T cells sorted from spleen or lymph node cells, taken before intestinal transplant. CDR3 protein: CASSQDLTSGPSYNEQFF. The CDR3 bases are TGCGCCAGCAGCCAAGATTTGACTAGCGGGCCTTCCTACAATGAGCAGTTCTTC.